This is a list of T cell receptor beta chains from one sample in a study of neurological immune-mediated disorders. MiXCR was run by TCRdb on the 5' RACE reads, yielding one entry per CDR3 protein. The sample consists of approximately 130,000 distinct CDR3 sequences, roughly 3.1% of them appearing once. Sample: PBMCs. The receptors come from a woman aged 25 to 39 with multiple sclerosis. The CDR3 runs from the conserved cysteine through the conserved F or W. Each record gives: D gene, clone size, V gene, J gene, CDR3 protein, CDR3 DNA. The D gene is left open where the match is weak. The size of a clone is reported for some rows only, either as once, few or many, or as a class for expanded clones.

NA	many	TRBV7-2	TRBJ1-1	CASSLGALNTEAFF	TGTGCCAGCAGCCTCGGGGCCCTGAACACTGAAGCTTTCTTT
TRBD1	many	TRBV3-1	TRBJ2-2	CASSQGQGLAGELFF	TGTGCCAGCAGCCAAGGACAGGGGCTCGCCGGGGAGCTGTTTTTT
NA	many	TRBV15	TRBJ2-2	CATSRELEAGELFF	TGTGCCACCAGCAGAGAGCTAGAGGCCGGGGAGCTGTTTTTT
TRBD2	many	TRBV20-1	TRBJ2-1	CSAFTSASYNEQFF	TGCAGTGCGTTTACTAGCGCCTCCTACAATGAGCAGTTCTTC
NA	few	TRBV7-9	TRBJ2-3	CASSLAHDTQYF	TGTGCCAGCAGCTTAGCGCACGATACGCAGTATTTT
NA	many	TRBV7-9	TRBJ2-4	CASASAKNIQYF	TGTGCCAGCGCGTCTGCCAAAAACATTCAGTACTTC
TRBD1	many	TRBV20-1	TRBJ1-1	CSASTPTGVNTEAFF	TGCAGTGCTAGCACCCCGACAGGGGTCAACACTGAAGCTTTCTTT
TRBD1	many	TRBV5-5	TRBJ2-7	CASSRTGGHYEQYF	TGTGCCAGCAGCAGGACAGGGGGACACTACGAGCAGTACTTC
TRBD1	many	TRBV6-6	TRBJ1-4	CASSNRQGTNEKLFF	TGTGCCAGCAGTAACCGACAGGGCACTAATGAAAAACTGTTTTTT
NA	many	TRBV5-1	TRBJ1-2	CASSLGREDGYTF	TGCGCCAGCAGCTTAGGCAGGGAGGATGGCTACACCTTC
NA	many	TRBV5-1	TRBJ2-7	CASSRGTAYEQYF	TGCGCCAGCAGCCGCGGGACAGCTTACGAGCAGTACTTC
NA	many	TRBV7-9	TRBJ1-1	CASSPIVPGIEAFF	TGTGCCAGCAGCCCCATTGTACCGGGGATTGAAGCTTTCTTT
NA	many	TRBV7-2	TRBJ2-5	CASSLVRTKLQETQYF	TGTGCCAGCAGCTTAGTAAGGACAAAGCTTCAAGAGACCCAGTACTTC
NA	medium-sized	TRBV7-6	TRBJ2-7	CASSLLTASYEQYF	TGTGCCAGCAGCCTCTTGACCGCCTCCTACGAGCAGTACTTC
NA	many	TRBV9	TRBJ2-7	CASSVDIGGSYEQYF	TGTGCCAGCAGCGTCGACATCGGGGGCTCCTACGAGCAGTACTTC
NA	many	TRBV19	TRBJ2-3	CASSKRADTQYF	TGTGCCAGTAGTAAAAGAGCAGATACGCAGTATTTT
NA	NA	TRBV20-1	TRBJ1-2	CSDTTGFNYGYTF	TGCAGTGATACGACAGGATTTAACTATGGCTACACCTTC
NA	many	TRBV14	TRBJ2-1	CASSPFGWESEQFF	TGTGCCAGCAGCCCGTTTGGCTGGGAGTCTGAGCAGTTCTTC
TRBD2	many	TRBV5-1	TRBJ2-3	CASCPRLAGSTDTQYF	TGCGCCAGTTGCCCTAGACTAGCGGGAAGCACAGATACGCAGTATTTT
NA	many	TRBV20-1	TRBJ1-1	CSAVGDNTEAFF	TGCAGTGCCGTTGGGGATAACACTGAAGCTTTCTTT
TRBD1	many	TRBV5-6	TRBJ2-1	CASSFHRGSIYNEQFF	TGTGCCAGCAGCTTCCACAGGGGGAGTATTTACAATGAGCAGTTCTTC
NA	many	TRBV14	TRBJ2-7	CASSPFGAGTYEQYF	TGTGCCAGCAGCCCATTCGGGGCGGGAACCTACGAGCAGTACTTC
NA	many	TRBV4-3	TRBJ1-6	CASSQDRSSDSPLHF	TGCGCCAGCAGCCAAGATCGCTCGAGTGATTCACCCCTCCACTTT
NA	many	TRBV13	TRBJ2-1	CASSLRIDSYNEQFF	TGTGCCAGCAGCTTACGTATCGACTCCTACAATGAGCAGTTCTTC
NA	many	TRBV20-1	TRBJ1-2	CSATPGTLRYGYTF	TGCAGTGCTACCCCGGGGACTCTCCGCTATGGCTACACCTTC
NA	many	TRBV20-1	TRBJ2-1	CSAQGVGRMDEQFF	TGCAGTGCGCAGGGGGTGGGGAGGATGGATGAGCAGTTCTTC
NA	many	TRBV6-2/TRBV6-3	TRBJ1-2	CASRPGQTAYTF	TGTGCCAGCAGACCCGGACAGACCGCGTACACCTTC
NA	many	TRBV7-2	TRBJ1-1	CASSSPGVPEAFF	TGTGCCAGCAGCTCTCCAGGGGTCCCTGAAGCTTTCTTT
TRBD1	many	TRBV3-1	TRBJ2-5	CASSQEGQAKETQYF	TGTGCCAGCAGCCAAGAAGGACAGGCAAAAGAGACCCAGTACTTC
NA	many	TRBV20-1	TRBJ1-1	CSANGVKGGTEAFF	TGCAGTGCTAATGGAGTGAAGGGTGGCACTGAAGCTTTCTTT
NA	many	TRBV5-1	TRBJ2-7	CASKVEGTYEQYF	TGCGCCAGCAAGGTGGAAGGGACCTACGAGCAGTACTTC
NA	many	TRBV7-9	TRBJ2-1	CASSLDPAGDEQFF	TGTGCCAGCAGCTTAGACCCAGCCGGGGATGAGCAGTTCTTC
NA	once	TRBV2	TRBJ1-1	CASSRAGATTEAFF	TGTGCCAGCAGTAGAGCCGGGGCGACTACTGAAGCTTTCTTT
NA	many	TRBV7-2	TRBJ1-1	CASSPWGPEAFF	TGTGCCAGCAGCCCCTGGGGGCCGGAAGCTTTCTTT
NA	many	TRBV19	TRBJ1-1	CASGGTRGTEAFF	TGTGCCAGTGGCGGGACCCGGGGCACTGAAGCTTTCTTT
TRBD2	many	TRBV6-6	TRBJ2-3	CASSRTSGKEDTQYF	TGTGCCAGCAGCCGGACTAGCGGGAAGGAGGATACGCAGTATTTT
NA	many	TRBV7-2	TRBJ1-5	CASSLGRFNQPQHF	TGTGCCAGCAGCTTAGGGCGGTTTAATCAGCCCCAGCATTTT
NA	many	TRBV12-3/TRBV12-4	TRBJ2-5	CASSRTAVGETQYF	TGTGCCAGCAGTCGGACAGCGGTAGGAGAGACCCAGTACTTC
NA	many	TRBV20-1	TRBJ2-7	CSARDFSVYEQYF	TGCAGTGCTAGAGATTTTAGCGTTTACGAGCAGTACTTC
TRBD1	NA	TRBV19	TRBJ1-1	CASSRGQNMNTEAFF	TGTGCCAGTAGTAGGGGACAGAACATGAACACTGAAGCTTTCTTT